This T cell receptor beta chain was obtained from a study of T-cell memory formation after mild COVID-19. Study as a whole: The TCR clusters were mostly specific to one donor.

Note on this clonotype: Its specificity is not known.

The germline gives CDR1 PRHDT, CDR2 FYEKMQ (reference sequence). V lost 1 base to trimming and J lost 12 bases, with 10 bases between them. The CDR3 is made up of 12 amino acids. It was 5'RACE with constant-segment primers that produced the TCR alpha and TCR beta cDNA libraries, which carried sample barcodes and UMIs. TCRdb reprocessed the 5' RACE reads with MiXCR, giving one entry per CDR3 protein. Among hundreds of thousands of distinct CDR3 sequences listed, roughly 16% were seen once. Findings and caveats of the study: Whereas later expanders leaned CD4+, clones contracting day 15 to 85 showed a balanced CD4/CD8 makeup. Cross-reactive memory seemingly joined, as some responding clones were found in pre-infection memory.

The sequence was obtained from a man aged 18 to 29 who had mild COVID-19 (a few samples of this study predate the infection). Cell type and time point are not known. The V and J genes are TRBV13 and TRBJ2-1; D may be TRBD1 (5 bases). Sequencing used PBMCs or a T cell subset sorted from them (not recorded which). Here the CDR3 reads CASSLEGAPQFF. In nucleotides, the CDR3 is TGTGCCAGCAGCTTAGAAGGGGCCCCGCAGTTCTTC.